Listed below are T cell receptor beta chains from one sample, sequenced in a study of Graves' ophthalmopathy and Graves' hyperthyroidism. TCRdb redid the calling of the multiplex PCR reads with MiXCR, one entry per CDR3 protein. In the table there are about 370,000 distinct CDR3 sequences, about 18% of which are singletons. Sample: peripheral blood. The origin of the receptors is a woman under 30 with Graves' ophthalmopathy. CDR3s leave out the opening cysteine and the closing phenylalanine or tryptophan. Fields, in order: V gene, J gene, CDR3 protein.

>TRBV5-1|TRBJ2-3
ASRTGGTDTQY
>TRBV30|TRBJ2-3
AWSVGDTQY
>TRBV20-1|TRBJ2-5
SAAGGPIAVQETQY
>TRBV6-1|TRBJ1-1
ASSEREGRRAF
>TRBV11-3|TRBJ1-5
ASSFTGSSRWNQPQH
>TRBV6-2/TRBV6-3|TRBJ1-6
ASTYRDRGGSPLH
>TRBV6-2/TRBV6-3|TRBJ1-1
ASNMVMNTEAF
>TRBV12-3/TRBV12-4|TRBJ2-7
ASSRVRAIFDEQY
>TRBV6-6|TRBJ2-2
ASSTRRGEGGSLNTGELF
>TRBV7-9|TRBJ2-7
ASSLVRDRGHYEQY
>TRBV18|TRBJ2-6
ASAVGSGANVLT